This TCR beta chain was captured in a study of blood T cell repertoires in COVID-19. Across the study: COVID-19 samples collected from the United States, Italy and Spain covered acute and convalescent phases. T cells, B-cell-depleted T cells, or PBMCs provided the cDNA or gDNA that served as material.

Using immunoSEQ multiplex PCR, the repertoire was profiled, and TCRdb retains in-frame clones only, with some absent. In the table there are roughly 290,000 clones, approximately 86% of which are singletons. There are 14 residues in the CDR3. V was trimmed by 4 bases and J by 9 bases, leaving 14 bases between them. The germline CDR1 and CDR2 sequences are SGHTS and YDEGEE. The chain combines TRBV5-8 with TRBJ1-6; TRBD1 might be the D (5 bases). The source is a woman aged 25 to 39 who had recovered from COVID-19. Sequences were obtained from peripheral blood. In nucleotides, the CDR3 is TGTGCCAGCAGCCGGGACTGGGGGGTTTCACCCCTCCACTTT. Translating gives CASSRDWGVSPLHF.